Each of the 28 T cell receptor beta chains below was sequenced from the same sample in a study of blood T cell repertoires in COVID-19. Produced via immunoSEQ multiplex PCR; TCRdb's table is partial and in-frame only. The sample gives around 60,000 clones, 75% to 85% of which show up once; about 32% is in the top ten. The sequenced material came from peripheral blood. The receptors were sampled from a human donor in a cohort sampled during active COVID-19.

The chain combines TRBV7-2 with TRBJ2-5; D might be TRBD2 (6 bases). V was clipped by 0 bases and J by 4 bases, with 12 bases between them. CDR1 SGHTA and CDR2 FQGNSA come from the germline V gene. This CDR3 has 15 amino acids. CDR3 DNA: TGTGCCAGCAGCTTAGCGGGGGGACGTAGAGAGACCCAGTACTTC. This gives the protein CASSLAGGRRETQYF.

This clone was seen a single time. The rearrangement joins TRBV12-3 or TRBV12-4 to TRBJ1-1; 10 positions agree with TRBD1. V lost 5 bases and J lost 5; bases outside the gene matches: 2. The length of the CDR3 is 13 residues. CDR3 amino acids: CASSVGQGTEAFF. The DNA of the CDR3 is TGTGCCAGCAGTGTGGGACAGGGGACTGAAGCTTTCTTT.

This clone has ten or more counts. The J gene is TRBJ1-6, the V gene TRBV5-1, with D possibly matching TRBD1 (6 bases). The V gene lost 4 bases and the J gene lost 7 bases, with 9 bases spanning the gap. The germline V gene has CDR1 SGHRS and CDR2 YFSETQ. CDR3 size: 13 residues. DNA of the CDR3: TGCGCCAGCAGCAGGGGGTTGAATTCACCCCTCCACTTT. Protein: CASSRGLNSPLHF. The variable domain in full, with the rest retrieved from reference TRBV5-1 and TRBJ1-6, is KAGVTQTPRYLIKTRGQQVTLSCSPISGHRSVSWYQQTPGQGLQFLFEYFSETQRNKGNFPGRFSGRQFSNSRSEMNVSTLELGDSALYLCASSRGLNSPLHFGNGTRLTVT.

This clone was seen only a few times. The chain combines TRBV3-1 (or the pseudogene TRBV3-2) with TRBJ2-7; 9 bases align to TRBD1. Germline assignment: CDR1 LGHDT and CDR2 YNNKEL (reference sequence). V lost 0 bases, J lost 9 bases, and 9 bases stayed unmatched. The length of the CDR3 is 15 residues. The CDR3 DNA reads as TGTGCCAGCAGCCAAGATTTACAGGGGGCAAGACGGCAGTACTTC. Translating gives CASSQDLQGARRQYF.

The V and J genes are TRBV5-1 and TRBJ2-4; TRBD2 is a possible D gene (5 bases). Trimming took 9 bases from V and 0 from J, leaving 16 bases between them. This CDR3 region has 15 residues. The germline V gene has CDR1 SGHRS and CDR2 YFSETQ. This CDR3 reads CATVRGGLAKNIQYF. The CDR3 nucleotides read TGCGCCACAGTTCGGGGTGGGCTAGCCAAAAACATTCAGTACTTC.

DNA of the CDR3: TGCGCCAGCAGCCGTCAGGGGATCAACTATGGCTACACCTTC. Translating gives CASSRQGINYGYTF. The chain carries TRBV4-1 and TRBJ1-2, with a possible D match to TRBD1 (6 bases). V lost 4 bases and J 2 bases, leaving 11 bases between the germline ends. CDR1 and CDR2 from the germline V gene are MGHRA and YSYEKL. The CDR3 contains 14 residues.

V usage is TRBV5-1 and J usage is TRBJ2-5; TRBD1 matches 9 bases. Germline V gene lookup returns CDR1 SGHRS and CDR2 YFSETQ. The CDR3 is 16 residues long. The junction had 9 bases not matched to a gene; V was cut back by 4 bases and J by 2 bases. CDR3 protein: CASSHHRGRGQETQYF. CDR3 DNA: TGCGCCAGCAGCCATCACAGGGGGCGGGGACAAGAGACCCAGTACTTC.

This clone was counted once. V usage is TRBV7-2 and J usage is TRBJ1-4; 8 nucleotides agree with TRBD1. The CDR3 contains 14 residues. Germline assignment: CDR1 SGHTA and CDR2 FQGNSA. The trim removed 3 bases at V and 11 bases at J, leaving 8 bases unmatched. The CDR3 DNA sequence: TGTGCCAGCAGCTTGACAGGGGTGATGGGGAAACTGTTTTTT. This gives the protein CASSLTGVMGKLFF.

The V and J genes are TRBV6-4 and TRBJ2-3; TRBD2 is a possible D gene (5 bases). The CDR3 is 15 residues long. Germline loops: CDR1 MRHNA, CDR2 SNTAGT. The germline V and J ends were trimmed by 4 bases and 0 bases, with 11 bases remaining between them. CDR3 sequence (DNA): TGTGCCAGCAGTGTTGACTATACCAGCACAGATACGCAGTATTTT. Translated, it gives CASSVDYTSTDTQYF.

CDR3 DNA: TGTGCCAGCAGGACCGACAGTATGAACACTGAAGCTTTCTTT. Amino acids: CASRTDSMNTEAFF. This sequence joins TRBV6-5 and TRBJ1-1, with D tentatively TRBD1 (5 bases). CDR1 MNHEY and CDR2 SVGAGI come from the germline V gene. This CDR3 has 14 residues. Trimming left V 6 bases short and J 0 bases short, with 11 bases between.

This clone has more than one count but fewer than ten. An end of the junction differs from the germline gene, which may be a read error. The chain employs TRBV18 and TRBJ1-2, with D possibly matching TRBD1 (6 bases). The CDR3 sequence is 13 residues long. Germline CDR1 reads KGHSH; CDR2 reads LQKENI. The CDR3 protein is CASSPGLQGWKPF. The DNA for the CDR3 is TGTGCCAGCTCCCCCGGGCTACAGGGATGGAAGCCATTC.

This clone was recorded only once. The chain carries TRBV10-3 and TRBJ2-2; D is perhaps TRBD1 (5 bases). The CDR3 contains 11 residues. Germline V gives CDR1 ENHRY, CDR2 SYGVKD. Trimming left V 8 bases short and J 6 bases short, with 7 bases between. Here the CDR3 reads CAISGSGELFF. CDR3 bases: TGTGCCATCTCAGGGTCCGGGGAGCTGTTTTTT.

The chain recombines TRBV9 with TRBJ1-5; TRBD1 aligns across 8 bases. The CDR3 runs 14 residues. CDR1 and CDR2 (germline): SGDLS, YYNGEE. The J segment lost 2 bases and the V segment lost 2 bases, leaving 0 bases of the junction unmatched. CDR3 nucleotide sequence: TGTGCCAGCAGCGTGGGACAGGGCAATCAGCCCCAGCATTTT. As protein: CASSVGQGNQPQHF. Looking up the rest from reference TRBV9 and TRBJ1-5 gives the full variable domain: DSGVTQTPKHLITATGQRVTLRCSPRSGDLSVYWYQQSLDQGLQFLIQYYNGEERAKGNILERFSAQQFPDLHSELNLSSLELGDSALYFCASSVGQGNQPQHFGDGTRLSIL.

The chain is built from TRBV2 and TRBJ2-3; 7 bases match TRBD2. CDR1 is SNHLY and CDR2 is FYNNEI in the germline V gene. The CDR3 has 13 residues. V lost 4 bases to trimming and J lost 5 bases; unmatched junction nucleotides: 3. The CDR3 region has the DNA TGTGCCAGCAGTGTATCGGGAGGAGATACGCAGTATTTT. Its protein is CASSVSGGDTQYF. Using reference TRBV2 and TRBJ2-3 for the parts outside the CDR3, the full variable domain is EPEVTQTPSHQVTQMGQEVILRCVPISNHLYFYWYRQILGQKVEFLVSFYNNEISEKSEIFDDQFSVERPDGSNFTLKIRSTKLEDSAMYFCASSVSGGDTQYFGPGTRLTVL.

V usage is TRBV10-2 and J usage is TRBJ2-7; tentative D call: TRBD2 (5 bases). The CDR3 runs to 12 residues. In germline, CDR1 is WSHSY, CDR2 SAAADI. The germline V and J ends were trimmed by 8 bases and 4 bases, with 12 bases remaining between them. CDR3 nucleotide sequence: TGCGCCAGCGCACCGAGGAGGTACGAGCAGTACTTC. This translates into CASAPRRYEQYF.

This clone was seen only once. The V call is TRBV27, the J call TRBJ2-3; D is undetermined. The V end lost 2 bases, the J end lost 3 bases, and 15 bases lay between the germline ends. The CDR3 is 16 amino acids. The V gene's germline CDR1 is MNHEY and CDR2 SMNVEV (reference sequence). DNA for the CDR3: TGTGCCAGCAGTTTACTCCCCAGGATTGGGACAGATACGCAGTATTTT. Its protein product is CASSLLPRIGTDTQYF.

V usage is TRBV29-1 and J usage is TRBJ2-6, with D possibly TRBD2 on 5 matching bases. Germline V gives CDR1 SQVTM, CDR2 ANQGSEA. The germline V and J ends were trimmed by 6 bases and 2 bases, with 11 bases remaining between them. There are 14 residues in the CDR3. The CDR3 bases are TGCAGCGTGACCGACGGGGCTGGGGCCAACGTCCTGACTTTC. Protein product: CSVTDGAGANVLTF.

The chain has TRBV15 and TRBJ2-5; 8 positions agree with TRBD2. The CDR3 runs to 15 residues. CDR1 and CDR2 (germline): LNHNV, YYDKDF (reference sequence). With V trimmed by 4 bases and J by 2 bases, 6 bases remained unmatched. The CDR3 region is CATSKGLEGQETQYF. Written as DNA, the CDR3 is TGTGCCACCAGCAAGGGACTAGAGGGGCAAGAGACCCAGTACTTC.

The chain employs TRBV6-5 and TRBJ2-2; D not resolved. The CDR3 covers 16 residues. The germline V gene encodes CDR1 MNHEY and CDR2 SVGAGI. V gave up 4 bases and J gave up 0 bases, with 12 bases separating them. The CDR3 loop reads CASSSTRGANTGELFF. As DNA, the CDR3 is TGTGCCAGCAGTTCCACAAGAGGAGCGAACACCGGGGAGCTGTTTTTT.

V gene TRBV6-2 or TRBV6-3 combines with J gene TRBJ2-2; 10 bases line up with TRBD2. The CDR3 extends over 16 amino acids. Trimming took 5 bases from V and 6 from J; bases not matched to a gene: 9. Germline V gene sequence: CDR1 MNHEY, CDR2 SVGEGT. This CDR3 is CASSPRASGGPGELFF. The CDR3 DNA reads TGTGCCAGCAGTCCCCGGGCTAGCGGGGGCCCCGGGGAGCTGTTTTTT.

V gene TRBV18 combines with J gene TRBJ2-1; D ambiguous. The CDR3 loop spans 15 amino acids. Trimming removed 0 bases at V and 10 bases at J, with 16 bases between. Per germline, CDR1 KGHSH and CDR2 LQKENI. The CDR3 region has the DNA TGTGCCAGCTCACCACCCGCTGCGGTCGTGTCGGAGCAGTTCTTC. This codes for CASSPPAAVVSEQFF.

In DNA, the CDR3 is TGTGCCAGCAGTTACCCTGGTGCAGGGCTCACCGGGGAGCTGTTTTTT. It specifies CASSYPGAGLTGELFF. The chain is built from TRBV6-5 and TRBJ2-2, with D possibly matching TRBD1 (5 bases). The V and J ends lost 2 bases and 4 bases respectively, with 14 bases between them. The germline V gene has CDR1 MNHEY and CDR2 SVGAGI. The CDR3 is made up of 16 amino acids.

This clone was counted only a few times. The V gene is TRBV4-3, the J gene TRBJ2-1, with TRBD2 matching over 8 bases. Per germline, CDR1 LGHNA and CDR2 YSLEER. This CDR3 spans 16 amino acids. J was trimmed by 3 bases and V by 1 base; bases with no gene match: 5. The CDR3 nucleotides are TGCGCCAGCAGCCAAGCCCCGGGGGGGGACTACAATGAGCAGTTCTTC. Translation: CASSQAPGGDYNEQFF.

This clone appeared a single time. The rearrangement links TRBV10-3 to TRBJ1-5; D remains unclear. V was trimmed by 4 bases and J by 0 bases, leaving 7 bases between them. This CDR3 is 14 amino acids long. Germline V gene data show CDR1 as ENHRY and CDR2 as SYGVKD. The CDR3 sequence: CAISGGFSNQPQHF. DNA of the CDR3: TGTGCCATCAGTGGAGGGTTTAGCAATCAGCCCCAGCATTTT.

The rearrangement links TRBV30 to TRBJ1-2; D uncertain. The CDR3 consists of 12 residues. Germline-derived CDR1 and CDR2 are GTSNPN and SVGIG (reference sequence). V lost 0 bases and J 6 bases, leaving 8 bases between the germline ends. CDR3 DNA sequence: TGTGCCTGGAGTGTACCCGGGAATGGCTACACCTTC. Encoded protein: CAWSVPGNGYTF.

The rearrangement links TRBV6-5 to TRBJ1-1, with TRBD1 identical over 11 bases. The CDR3 consists of 14 residues. The germline V gene encodes CDR1 MNHEY and CDR2 SVGAGI. Losses at the gene ends were 6 bases for V and 11 bases for J; bases not matched to a gene: 11. The chain's CDR3 is CASSLSRTGGAAFF. The CDR3 region has the DNA TGTGCCAGCAGCCTGTCCCGGACAGGGGGCGCGGCTTTCTTT.

The rearrangement joins TRBV20-1 to TRBJ1-4; no clear D gene. Germline CDR1 DFQATT, CDR2 SNEGSKA (reference sequence). The CDR3 has 11 amino acids. Trimming took 3 bases from V and 5 from J, leaving 4 bases between them. The CDR3: CSASANEKLFF. For the CDR3, the DNA is TGCAGTGCTAGTGCAAATGAAAAACTGTTTTTT.

The rearrangement joins TRBV10-1 to TRBJ2-4, with TRBD2 matching over 11 bases. Per germline, CDR1 WNHNN and CDR2 SYGVQD (reference sequence). CDR3 length: 14 amino acids. V shed 3 bases, J shed 6 bases, and the junction held 1 base outside the gene matches. CDR3 nucleotide sequence: TGCGCCAGCAGTGATGGACTAGCGGGAAACATTCAGTACTTC. Translated: CASSDGLAGNIQYF.